Below are 23 T cell receptor beta chains sequenced from a single sample in a study of T cell clones after liver transplantation. Generated by immunoSEQ multiplex PCR, the TCRdb table keeps only in-frame clones and is missing some. The sample consists of about 74,000 clones, about four fifths of them appearing once. The sequencing used CD4+ T cells from blood, collected before liver transplant. Source of these receptors: a human donor who received a liver transplant.

The chain has TRBV28 and TRBJ2-7; possible D gene TRBD2, 5 bases. Germline CDR1 reads MDHEN; CDR2 reads SYDVKM. The V end lost 4 bases, the J end lost 5 bases, and 6 bases lay between the germline ends. The CDR3 has 11 amino acids. The chain's CDR3 is CASSWENEQYF. CDR3 DNA sequence: TGTGCCAGCAGTTGGGAGAACGAGCAGTACTTC.

The chain carries TRBV15 and TRBJ2-1, with TRBD2 matching 9 bases. J lost 2 bases, V lost 3 bases, and 8 bases had no gene match. This CDR3 has 17 amino acids. Germline V lookup: CDR1 LNHNV, CDR2 YYDKDF (reference sequence). The CDR3 DNA reads as TGTGCCACCAGCAGGCTAGCGGGACTCGACACCTACAATGAGCAGTTCTTC. Protein: CATSRLAGLDTYNEQFF.

Only a few counts were recorded for this clone. V and J are TRBV2 and TRBJ1-2, with a possible D match to TRBD1 (5 bases). Trimming took off 2 bases at V and 5 bases at J, with 9 bases between the two ends. From germline, CDR1 is SNHLY and CDR2 FYNNEI. This CDR3 contains 13 residues. This CDR3 reads CASSEIREYGYTF. CDR3 bases: TGTGCCAGCAGTGAAATCAGGGAATATGGCTACACCTTC.

On this clone itself: This sample includes further DNA sequences coding for the same CDR3. The rearrangement uses TRBV6-5 and TRBJ2-7; no clear D gene. CDR1 and CDR2 from the germline V gene are MNHEY and SVGAGI. Between the trimmed V and J ends, which lost 0 bases and 3 bases, there was a span of 9 bases. The CDR3 covers 14 residues. The CDR3 reads CASSYSRAYYEQYF. The CDR3 DNA reads as TGTGCCAGCAGTTACTCCCGGGCCTACTACGAGCAGTACTTC.

The chain joins TRBV19 to TRBJ1-5; a possible D gene is TRBD1 (6 bases). This CDR3 region has 15 residues. V was clipped by 6 bases and J by 0 bases, with 12 bases between them. The germline CDR1 and CDR2 sequences are LNHDA and SQIVND (reference sequence). CDR3 DNA: TGTGCCAGTAGCCGACAGGTGGATAGCAATCAGCCCCAGCATTTT. Translating gives CASSRQVDSNQPQHF.

This clone was detected once. The J gene is TRBJ1-4, the V gene TRBV20-1; no reliable D call. The CDR3 is 11 amino acids. CDR1 is DFQATT and CDR2 is SNEGSKA in the germline V gene (reference sequence). CDR3 DNA: TGCGGACGCCCTCTGAATGAAAAACTGTTTTTT. Translating gives CGRPLNEKLFF.

The chain carries TRBV28 and TRBJ2-1; D may be TRBD2 (6 bases). The V end was cut by 6 bases, the J end by 0 bases, with 15 bases between. This CDR3 spans 16 amino acids. Germline loops: CDR1 MDHEN, CDR2 SYDVKM. The CDR3 nucleotides are TGTGCCAGCAGATGGTTGGAGGGGAGCTCCTACAATGAGCAGTTCTTC. Encoded protein: CASRWLEGSSYNEQFF.

The rearrangement links TRBV6-6 to TRBJ1-1; D unresolved. The CDR3 totals 13 residues. Trimming cost V 6 bases and J 1 base, with 9 bases left between them. Germline lookup yields CDR1 MNHNY and CDR2 SVGAGI (reference sequence). CDR3 loop: CASREPPNTEAFF. The CDR3 DNA sequence: TGTGCCAGCAGAGAGCCACCGAACACTGAAGCTTTCTTT.

This clone has more than one count but fewer than ten. The V gene is TRBV28, the J gene TRBJ2-2, with a weak D call TRBD2 (6 bases). From germline, CDR1 is MDHEN and CDR2 SYDVKM. The V gene lost 3 bases and the J gene lost 0 bases, with 11 bases spanning the gap. This CDR3 comprises 16 residues. This CDR3 is CASSFELAANTGELFF. DNA for the CDR3: TGTGCCAGCAGTTTTGAACTAGCCGCGAACACCGGGGAGCTGTTTTTT.

The chain uses TRBV21-1 and TRBJ2-5. TRBV21-1 is listed as a pseudogene. The length of the CDR3 is 13 residues. The DNA for the CDR3 is TGTGCCAGCAGCAAGAGGGGTAGGGAGACCCAGTACTTC. Translated, it gives CASSKRGRETQYF.

This clone showed up just a few times. The V and J genes are TRBV14 and TRBJ2-3; 8 positions match TRBD2. The CDR3 has 16 amino acids. V lost 2 bases to trimming and J lost 4 bases; unmatched junction nucleotides: 8. The V gene's germline CDR1 is SGHDN and CDR2 FVKESK. CDR3 nucleotides: TGTGCCAGCAGCCAACTAAGCGGGAGACAGGCAGATACGCAGTATTTT. Its translation: CASSQLSGRQADTQYF.

The V call is TRBV11-2, the J call TRBJ2-1; D unclear. Germline lookup yields CDR1 SGHAT and CDR2 FQNNGV. The CDR3 has 14 residues. V gave up 2 bases and J gave up 7 bases, with 12 bases separating them. CDR3 sequence: CASSLRPLGNEQFF. CDR3 DNA: TGTGCCAGCAGCTTACGGCCTTTGGGGAATGAGCAGTTCTTC. Using reference TRBV11-2 and TRBJ2-1 for the parts outside the CDR3, the full variable domain is EAGVAQSPRYKIIEKRQSVAFWCNPISGHATLYWYQQILGQGPKLLIQFQNNGVVDDSQLPKDRFSAERLKGVDSTLKIQPAKLEDSAVYLCASSLRPLGNEQFFGPGTRLTVL.

The chain combines TRBV28 with TRBJ1-2; D ambiguous. Per the germline V gene, CDR1 is MDHEN and CDR2 is SYDVKM. This CDR3 contains 17 residues. Between the trimmed V and J ends, which lost 6 bases and 4 bases, there was a span of 24 bases. CDR3 bases: TGTGCCAGCAGCCGATCGGCGGCAGGAGATCTCTTCTATGGCTACACCTTC. Translating it yields CASSRSAAGDLFYGYTF.

The gene calls are TRBV5-1 and TRBJ1-2; tentative D call: TRBD1 (5 bases). V shed 0 bases and J shed 8 bases, with 14 bases lying between them. This CDR3 has 14 residues. Germline CDR1 SGHRS, CDR2 YFSETQ. CDR3 DNA: TGCGCCAGCAGCTTGGACAGGAGCCTCGGGGGCTACACCTTC. It encodes CASSLDRSLGGYTF.

The chain uses TRBV5-1 and TRBJ2-7, with D possibly matching TRBD1 (6 bases). Per germline, CDR1 SGHRS and CDR2 YFSETQ. The CDR3 spans 17 residues. Deletions cut 3 bases from V and 7 bases from J, with 26 bases between. The CDR3 here is CASSSPPGVNSLGEQYF. The CDR3 region has the DNA TGCGCCAGCAGCTCGCCCCCAGGGGTCAATTCTTTAGGGGAGCAGTACTTC.

The chain combines TRBV28 with TRBJ2-7; D is perhaps TRBD2 (6 bases). Per germline, CDR1 MDHEN and CDR2 SYDVKM. Trimming cost V 2 bases and J 7 bases, with 15 bases left between them. The CDR3 runs 14 residues. The CDR3 DNA reads as TGTGCCAGCAGTTTAGCTAGCGCCCGCTTTGAGCAGTACTTC. Its translation is CASSLASARFEQYF.

CDR3 in DNA: TGTGCCAGTCACAGACAGGGAGATCCTGGAAACACCATATATTTT. It is translated as CASHRQGDPGNTIYF. J is TRBJ1-3 and V is TRBV19; 7 bases align to TRBD1. V dropped 8 bases and J dropped 2; count of bases not matched to a gene: 9. The CDR3 has 15 residues. Germline V gives CDR1 LNHDA, CDR2 SQIVND (reference sequence).

The chain is built from TRBV5-1 and TRBJ1-4, with unresolved D. Germline lookup yields CDR1 SGHRS and CDR2 YFSETQ. V was cut by 5 bases and J by 0 bases, with 11 bases left in between. This CDR3 comprises 15 residues. For the CDR3, the DNA is TGCGCCAGCAGAGGCGGCCTTGCAACTAATGAAAAACTGTTTTTT. Residues: CASRGGLATNEKLFF.

This chain connects TRBV4-2 to TRBJ2-7, with 11 bases aligning to TRBD2. V lost 0 bases to trimming and J lost 1 base; unmatched junction nucleotides: 2. Germline CDR1 reads LGHNA; CDR2 reads YNFKEQ. The CDR3 length is 16 residues. This CDR3 is CASSQEGTSGSYEQYF. CDR3 nucleotides: TGTGCCAGCAGCCAAGAAGGGACTAGCGGATCCTACGAGCAGTACTTC.

This chain links TRBV6-5 with TRBJ2-1; D could derive from TRBD1 or TRBD2 (5 bases each). CDR3 length: 14 amino acids. V was clipped by 5 bases and J by 4 bases, with 12 bases between them. CDR1 is MNHEY, CDR2 SVGAGI, per germline. The CDR3 sequence: CASSGRDGYNEQFF. The CDR3 region has the DNA TGTGCCAGCAGTGGACGGGACGGATACAATGAGCAGTTCTTC.

The gene calls are TRBV2 and TRBJ2-1; TRBD1 might be the D (7 bases). The CDR3 has 14 amino acids. The germline V gene encodes CDR1 SNHLY and CDR2 FYNNEI. The germline V and J ends were trimmed by 8 bases and 3 bases, with 14 bases remaining between them. The CDR3 coding sequence is TGTGCCAGCTTGGAGGGGGCGCTCTACAATGAGCAGTTCTTC. Its protein product is CASLEGALYNEQFF.

In its sample, this clone was seen once. The rearrangement uses TRBV27 and TRBJ1-2; TRBD1 aligns across 7 bases. CDR1 is MNHEY, CDR2 SMNVEV, per germline (reference sequence). The CDR3 contains 17 residues. Losses at the gene ends were 6 bases for V and 5 bases for J; bases not matched to a gene: 18. The CDR3 bases are TGTGCCAGCAGCGGCGAGCTGGGCCGGGACAGACTATATGGCTACACCTTC. Encoded protein: CASSGELGRDRLYGYTF.

This clone was picked up a small number of times. V is TRBV5-1 and J is TRBJ1-2; D is unresolved. This CDR3 contains 13 residues. V shed 0 bases and J shed 4 bases, with 7 bases lying between them. Germline loops: CDR1 SGHRS, CDR2 YFSETQ. The CDR3 here is CASSLGEGYGYTF. The DNA of the CDR3 is TGCGCCAGCAGCTTGGGTGAGGGCTATGGCTACACCTTC.